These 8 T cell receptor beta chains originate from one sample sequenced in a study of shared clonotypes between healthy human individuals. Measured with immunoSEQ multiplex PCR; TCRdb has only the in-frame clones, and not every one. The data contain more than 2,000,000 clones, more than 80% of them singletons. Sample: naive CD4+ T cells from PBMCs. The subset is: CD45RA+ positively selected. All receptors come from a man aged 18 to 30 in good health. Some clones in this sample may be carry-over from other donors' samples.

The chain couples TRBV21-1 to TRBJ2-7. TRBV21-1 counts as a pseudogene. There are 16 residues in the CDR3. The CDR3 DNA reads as TGTGCCAGCAGCAAAGGTTCGGGCCTCGGCAGGTACGAGCAGTACTTC. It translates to CASSKGSGLGRYEQYF.

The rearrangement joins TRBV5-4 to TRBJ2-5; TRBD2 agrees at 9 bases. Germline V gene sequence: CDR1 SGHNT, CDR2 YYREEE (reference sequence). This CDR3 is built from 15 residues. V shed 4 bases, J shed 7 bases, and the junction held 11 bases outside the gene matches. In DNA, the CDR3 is TGTGCCAGCAGCGGGGGTAGCGGGAGACCGGGGACCCAGTACTTC. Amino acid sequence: CASSGGSGRPGTQYF.

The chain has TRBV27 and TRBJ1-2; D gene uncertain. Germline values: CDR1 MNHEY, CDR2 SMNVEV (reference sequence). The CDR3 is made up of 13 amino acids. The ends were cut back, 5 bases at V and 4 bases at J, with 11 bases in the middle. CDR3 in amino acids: CASSPRALYGYTF. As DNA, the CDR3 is TGTGCCAGCAGTCCCCGGGCCCTCTATGGCTACACCTTC.

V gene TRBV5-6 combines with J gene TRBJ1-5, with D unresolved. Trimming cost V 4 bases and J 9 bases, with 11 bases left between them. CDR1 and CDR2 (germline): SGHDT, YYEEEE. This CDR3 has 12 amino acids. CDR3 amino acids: CASSLPGRPQHF. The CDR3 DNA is TGTGCCAGCAGCCTTCCAGGTCGGCCCCAGCATTTT.

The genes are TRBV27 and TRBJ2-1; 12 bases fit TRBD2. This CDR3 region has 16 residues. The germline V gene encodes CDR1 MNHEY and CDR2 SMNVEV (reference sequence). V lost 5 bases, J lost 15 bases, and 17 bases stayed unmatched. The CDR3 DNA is TGTGCCAGCAGTCTTGAACCCTCCCTAGCGGGAGGGCGCCGGTTCTTC. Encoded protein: CASSLEPSLAGGRRFF.

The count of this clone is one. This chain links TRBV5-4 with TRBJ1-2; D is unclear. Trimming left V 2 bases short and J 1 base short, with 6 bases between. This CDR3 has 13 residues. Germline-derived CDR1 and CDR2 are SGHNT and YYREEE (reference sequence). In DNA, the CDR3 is TGTGCCAGCAGCTTACAAGTTAACTATGGCTACACCTTC. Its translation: CASSLQVNYGYTF.

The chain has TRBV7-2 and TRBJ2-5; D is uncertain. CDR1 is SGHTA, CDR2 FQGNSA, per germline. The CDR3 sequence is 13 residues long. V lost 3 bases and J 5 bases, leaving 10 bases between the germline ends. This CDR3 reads CASSLNLGETQYF. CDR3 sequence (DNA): TGTGCCAGCAGCTTGAACCTTGGGGAGACCCAGTACTTC.

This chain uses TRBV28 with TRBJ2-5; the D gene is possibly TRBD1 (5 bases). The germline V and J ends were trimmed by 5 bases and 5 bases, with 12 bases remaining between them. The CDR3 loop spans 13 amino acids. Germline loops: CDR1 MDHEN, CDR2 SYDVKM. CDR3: CASSPTVRETQYF. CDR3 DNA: TGTGCCAGCAGTCCGACAGTCCGGGAGACCCAGTACTTC.